This T cell receptor beta chain was found in a study of siplizumab effects on memory and regulatory T cells. Notes on this clone: At one end, the junction sequence differs from germline, possibly due to a read error.

This CDR3 comprises 17 residues. The germline gives CDR1 SSHAT, CDR2 FNYEAQ (reference sequence). The assay was immunoSEQ multiplex PCR, and TCRdb's table has in-frame clones only and misses some. The sample lists tens of thousands of clones, 70% to 90% seen once, with 3.8% in the top ten. This receptor was taken from a human donor in good health. This sequence joins TRBV7-7 and TRBJ2-1, with 10 bases lining up with TRBD2. The sequencing input was memory CD4+ T cells sorted from blood. The CDR3 DNA reads as TGTGCTAGCAGCTTAGGGTCTAGCGGGAGCCGTTTTCCTGAGCAGTTCTTC. Amino acids: CASSLGSSGSRFPEQFF.